Here is one T cell receptor (beta chain) with its context. Its specificity is not known. Trimming cost V 2 bases and J 6 bases, with 14 bases left between them. Germline lookup yields CDR1 SGHVS and CDR2 FNYEAQ. The CDR3 has 14 residues. These data come from a study of T cells after yellow fever vaccination. MiXCR, run by TCRdb on the 5' RACE reads, gives a single entry per CDR3 protein. This table holds a few hundred thousand distinct CDR3 sequences, around 20% found once. Findings and limits, study-wide: Abundant clonotypes from the bulk population could contaminate FACS-sorted repertoires.

The chain employs TRBV7-6 and TRBJ2-7; D is perhaps TRBD1 (5 bases). The receptor comes from a man aged 18 to 30 who received the YFV17D yellow fever vaccine. The sequenced sample was PBMCs, obtained before the yellow fever booster vaccination. CDR3 protein: CASSLRGMEGEQYV. Written as DNA, the CDR3 is TGTGCCAGCAGCTTAAGGGGCATGGAAGGCGAGCAGTACGTC.